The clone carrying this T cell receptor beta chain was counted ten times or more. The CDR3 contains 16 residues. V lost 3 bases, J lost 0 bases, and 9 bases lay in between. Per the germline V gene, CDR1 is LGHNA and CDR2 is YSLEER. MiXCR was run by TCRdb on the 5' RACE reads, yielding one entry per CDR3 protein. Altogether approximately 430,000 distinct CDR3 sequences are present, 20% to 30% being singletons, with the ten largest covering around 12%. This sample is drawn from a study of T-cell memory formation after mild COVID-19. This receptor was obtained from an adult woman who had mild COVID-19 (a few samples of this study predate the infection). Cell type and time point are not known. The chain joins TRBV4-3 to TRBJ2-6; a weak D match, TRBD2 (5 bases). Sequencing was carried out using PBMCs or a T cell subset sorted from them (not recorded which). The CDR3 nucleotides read TGCGCCAGCAGCCAGGACTCCTACTCTGGGGCCAACGTCCTGACTTTC. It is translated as CASSQDSYSGANVLTF.